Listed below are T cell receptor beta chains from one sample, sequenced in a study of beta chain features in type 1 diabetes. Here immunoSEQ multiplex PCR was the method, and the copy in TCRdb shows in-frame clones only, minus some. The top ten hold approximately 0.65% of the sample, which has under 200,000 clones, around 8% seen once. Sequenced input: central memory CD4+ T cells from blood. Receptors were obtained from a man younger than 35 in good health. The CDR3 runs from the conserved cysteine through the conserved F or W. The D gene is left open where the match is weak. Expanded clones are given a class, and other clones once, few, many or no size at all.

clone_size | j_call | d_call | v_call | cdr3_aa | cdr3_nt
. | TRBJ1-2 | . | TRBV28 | CASFSNTGWNYGYTF | TGTGCCAGCTTTTCTAATACAGGGTGGAACTATGGCTACACCTTC
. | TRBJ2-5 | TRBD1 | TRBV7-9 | CASTARDRQETQYF | TGTGCCAGCACCGCCCGGGACAGACAAGAGACCCAGTACTTC
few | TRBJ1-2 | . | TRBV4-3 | CASSQLSAGMLNYGYTF | TGCGCCAGCAGCCAATTATCGGCGGGGATGTTGAACTATGGCTACACCTTC
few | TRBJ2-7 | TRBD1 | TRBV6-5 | CASSRQGYEQYF | TGTGCCAGCAGTAGACAGGGCTACGAGCAGTACTTC
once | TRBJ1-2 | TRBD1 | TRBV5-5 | CASSRWTGGEGYTF | TGTGCCAGCAGTCGGTGGACAGGGGGCGAGGGCTACACCTTC
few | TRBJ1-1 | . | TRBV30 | CAWSWTAANTEAFF | TGTGCCTGGAGTTGGACAGCGGCGAACACTGAAGCTTTCTTT
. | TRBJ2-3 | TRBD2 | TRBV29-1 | CSVERAGEGTDTQYF | TGCAGCGTTGAGAGAGCGGGAGAGGGCACAGATACGCAGTATTTT
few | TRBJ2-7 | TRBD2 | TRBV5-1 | CASRFTGTSGGEQYF | TGCGCCAGCAGATTCACCGGGACTAGCGGGGGAGAGCAGTACTTC
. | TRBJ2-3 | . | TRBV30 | CAWSEGLATDTQYF | TGTGCCTGGAGTGAGGGGCTAGCGACAGATACGCAGTATTTT
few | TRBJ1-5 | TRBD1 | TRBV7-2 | CASSPPSGQNHQPQHF | TGTGCCAGCAGCCCGCCATCGGGACAGAACCATCAGCCCCAGCATTTT
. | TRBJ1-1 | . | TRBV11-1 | CASSLSPDTEAFF | TGTGCCAGCAGCCTCTCCCCGGACACTGAAGCTTTCTTT
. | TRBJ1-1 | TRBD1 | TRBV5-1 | CAVRDRGVNTEAFF | TGCGCGGTAAGGGACAGGGGGGTGAACACTGAAGCTTTCTTT
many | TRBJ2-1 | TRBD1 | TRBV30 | CAWSKDRGLVSYNEQFF | TGTGCCTGGAGTAAAGACAGGGGGTTGGTATCCTACAATGAGCAGTTCTTC
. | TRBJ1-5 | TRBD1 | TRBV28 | CASSSHLRDRHQPQHF | TGTGCCAGCAGTTCTCATCTCCGGGACAGGCATCAGCCCCAGCATTTT
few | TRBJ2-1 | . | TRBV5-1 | CASSLVGETYNEQFF | TGCGCCAGCAGCTTGGTCGGGGAGACCTACAATGAGCAGTTCTTC
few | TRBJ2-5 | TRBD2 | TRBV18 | CASSLWEGRETQYF | TGTGCCAGCTCACTGTGGGAGGGCCGAGAGACCCAGTACTTC
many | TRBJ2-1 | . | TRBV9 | CASSVELSDEQFF | TGTGCCAGCAGCGTAGAGTTGAGCGATGAGCAGTTCTTC